The 20 T cell receptor beta chains below were found in one sample sequenced in a study of blood T cell repertoires in COVID-19. Generated by immunoSEQ multiplex PCR, the TCRdb table keeps only in-frame clones and is missing some. The sample lists about 220,000 clones, over 75% occurring once. The source material was peripheral blood. These receptors originate from a human donor in a cohort sampled during active COVID-19.

The genes are TRBV5-4 and TRBJ2-1; 11 bases are shared with TRBD2. The V segment lost 4 bases and the J segment 8 bases; nucleotides outside the gene matches: 8. CDR1 SGHNT and CDR2 YYREEE come from the germline V gene (reference sequence). This CDR3 has 15 residues. Here the CDR3 reads CASSRSGTSGDEQFF. The CDR3 region has the DNA TGTGCCAGCAGCCGTAGCGGGACTAGCGGCGATGAGCAGTTCTTC.

This clone was counted between two and nine times. This same CDR3 is encoded by further DNA sequences in the sample. The chain has TRBV6-1 and TRBJ1-2, with D possibly being TRBD1 (5 bases). The germline gives CDR1 MNHNS, CDR2 SASEGT. This CDR3 has 12 amino acids. The V end was cut by 3 bases, the J end by 3 bases, with 5 bases between. The CDR3 is CASSDRDYGYTF. CDR3 nucleotide sequence: TGTGCCAGCAGTGACAGGGACTATGGCTACACCTTC.

The V gene is TRBV4-3, the J gene TRBJ2-3; perhaps TRBD2 as D (6 bases). The CDR3 is made up of 13 amino acids. V was pared by 0 bases and J by 10 bases, with 11 bases between. Germline V lookup: CDR1 LGHNA, CDR2 YSLEER. CDR3 DNA sequence: TGCGCCAGCAGCCAAGAGGGTCCGGGGGCGCAGTATTTT. Translated: CASSQEGPGAQYF.

This sequence joins TRBV18 and TRBJ2-5; D may be TRBD1 (6 bases). The CDR3 spans 14 residues. Trimming removed 3 bases from V and 4 bases from J, with 12 bases in between. The V gene's germline CDR1 is KGHSH and CDR2 LQKENI. The CDR3 coding sequence is TGTGCCAGCTCACCTTACACAGGGTCAGAGACCCAGTACTTC. Residues: CASSPYTGSETQYF. The whole variable domain, filled in from reference TRBV18 and TRBJ2-5, reads NAGVMQNPRHLVRRRGQEARLRCSPMKGHSHVYWYRQLPEEGLKFMVYLQKENIIDESGMPKERFSAEFPKEGPSILRIQQVVRGDSAAYFCASSPYTGSETQYFGPGTRLLVL.

The chain is built from TRBV25-1 and TRBJ2-3; possible D gene TRBD2, 6 bases. From germline, CDR1 is MGHDK and CDR2 SYGVNS. The CDR3 covers 18 residues. V was shortened by 2 bases and J by 4 bases, with 22 bases between the two germline ends. The CDR3 is CASSEVGGRSFSADTQYF. The CDR3 DNA follows: TGTGCCAGCAGTGAAGTAGGAGGGCGGAGCTTCTCGGCAGATACGCAGTATTTT.

The chain uses TRBV12-3 or TRBV12-4 and TRBJ1-5; 7 bases agree with TRBD1. This CDR3 has 13 amino acids. Unmatched junction bases numbered 3, after V lost 6 bases and J lost 4 bases. The CDR3 DNA reads TGTGCCAGCAGCCCACAGGGGAATCAGCCCCAGCATTTT. Translating gives CASSPQGNQPQHF.

The rearrangement uses TRBV28 and TRBJ1-1; D gene unclear. There are 13 residues in the CDR3. Germline V gene sequence: CDR1 MDHEN, CDR2 SYDVKM. Between the trimmed V and J ends, which lost 10 bases and 1 base, there was a span of 13 bases. In nucleotides, the CDR3 is TGTGCCACCGAAGACACAGCGAACACTGAAGCTTTCTTT. Protein product: CATEDTANTEAFF.

CDR3 nucleotides: TGCACCAGCAGCCAAAGACTAGCGGGAGATCAGAGCTCCTACAATGAGCAGTTCTTC. It specifies CTSSQRLAGDQSSYNEQFF. The chain employs TRBV1 and TRBJ2-1; the tabulated D call, TRBD2, remains unverified against the DNA. TRBV1 is annotated as a pseudogene. The CDR3 extends over 19 amino acids.

The genes are TRBV7-2 and TRBJ2-7; 7 positions agree with TRBD2. This CDR3 is 15 amino acids long. Germline V gives CDR1 SGHTA, CDR2 FQGNSA. V was clipped by 1 base and J by 2 bases; unmatched bases: 5. The CDR3 spells CASSLGGDYAYEQYF. The CDR3 nucleotides read TGTGCCAGCAGCTTAGGTGGGGACTATGCCTACGAGCAGTACTTC.

V is TRBV15 and J is TRBJ2-1; D not certain. CDR1 LNHNV and CDR2 YYDKDF come from the germline V gene (reference sequence). This CDR3 spans 11 amino acids. The ends were cut back, 0 bases at V and 11 bases at J, with 5 bases in the middle. CDR3 DNA sequence: TGTGCCACCAGCAGAGACGAGAAGCAGTTCTTC. It yields the protein CATSRDEKQFF.

The chain is built from TRBV7-3 and TRBJ2-4; 10 bases line up with TRBD1. CDR1 and CDR2 (germline): SGHTA, FQGTGA. J gave up 7 bases and V 5 bases, and 11 bases lay outside the gene matches. The CDR3 spans 16 residues. CDR3: CASSTSGTGVENIQYF. The CDR3, as DNA: TGTGCCAGCAGCACCTCCGGGACAGGGGTGGAGAACATTCAGTACTTC.

The chain recombines TRBV29-1 with TRBJ2-1, with TRBD2 matching 14 bases. This CDR3 contains 13 residues. Trimming removed 7 bases from V and 9 bases from J; junction bases left unmatched: 5. Germline CDR1 SQVTM, CDR2 ANQGSEA. The CDR3 reads CSAGGLAGVEQFF. The CDR3 region has the DNA TGCAGCGCGGGGGGACTAGCGGGAGTTGAGCAGTTCTTC.

The chain carries TRBV6-4 and TRBJ1-1; 10 bases align to TRBD1. Germline V gives CDR1 MRHNA, CDR2 SNTAGT. The CDR3 is 15 residues long. V was clipped by 6 bases and J by 4 bases; unmatched bases: 8. Written as DNA, the CDR3 is TGTGCCAGCAGAAAGACAGGGGGCTCGGGCACTGAAGCTTTCTTT. It codes for CASRKTGGSGTEAFF.

The V call is TRBV2, the J call TRBJ1-2; D is unresolved. The CDR3 runs to 12 residues. Germline V gives CDR1 SNHLY, CDR2 FYNNEI. Trimming removed 9 bases from V and 7 bases from J, with 15 bases in between. CDR3 sequence (DNA): TGTGCCAGTACCACCCTCCCGGGTGGCTACACCTTC. Protein: CASTTLPGGYTF.

This clone has just a few counts. The V call is TRBV9, the J call TRBJ2-7, with a weak D call TRBD1 (9 bases). The CDR3 totals 16 residues. Germline lookup yields CDR1 SGDLS and CDR2 YYNGEE. V was shortened by 3 bases and J by 2 bases, with 18 bases between the two germline ends. CDR3 in amino acids: CASSEGTGTRTYEQYF. The CDR3, as DNA: TGTGCCAGCAGCGAAGGGACAGGGACTAGAACCTACGAGCAGTACTTC.

The chain has TRBV4-1 and TRBJ1-4, with TRBD1 matching over 8 bases. Germline V gene lookup returns CDR1 MGHRA and CDR2 YSYEKL. The CDR3 runs to 14 residues. Trimming removed 4 bases from V and 7 bases from J; junction bases left unmatched: 5. The CDR3 region is CASSPRDRREKLFF. The CDR3 DNA is TGCGCCAGCAGCCCCCGGGACAGGCGTGAAAAACTGTTTTTT.

V gene TRBV5-1 combines with J gene TRBJ1-1; a weak D match, TRBD1 (6 bases). V was cut by 4 bases and J by 3 bases, with 13 bases left in between. The CDR3 extends over 14 amino acids. Germline loops: CDR1 SGHRS, CDR2 YFSETQ. In nucleotides, the CDR3 is TGCGCCAGCAGCCTAGGGGGTCCGGACACTGAAGCTTTCTTT. Translating it yields CASSLGGPDTEAFF.

This clone has only one observation. The chain uses TRBV6-5 and TRBJ2-2; 13 positions match TRBD2. CDR3 length equals 15 residues. CDR1 is MNHEY, CDR2 SVGAGI, per germline. The V and J ends lost 7 bases and 8 bases, in that order; junction bases with no gene match: 7. CDR3 bases: TGTGCCAGCACCCGGACTAGCGGGAGCTTGGGGGAGCTGTTTTTT. It specifies CASTRTSGSLGELFF.

The CDR3 here is CASQAPQGLATNEKLFF. CDR3 bases: TGTGCCAGTCAAGCACCACAGGGCCTCGCAACTAATGAAAAACTGTTTTTT. The genes are TRBV19 and TRBJ1-4; tentative D call: TRBD1 (6 bases). The CDR3 extends over 17 amino acids. Per the germline V gene, CDR1 is LNHDA and CDR2 is SQIVND (reference sequence). Trimming cost V 8 bases and J 0 bases, with 19 bases left between them.

The J gene is TRBJ2-7, the V gene TRBV24-1, with 9 bases identical to TRBD1. The CDR3 covers 15 residues. The V gene end was trimmed by 2 bases and the J gene end by 6 bases; junction bases not matched to a gene: 7. Looked up from germline, CDR1 is KGHDR and CDR2 is SFDVKD. The CDR3 loop is CATSDSTGGRFEQYF. The DNA of the CDR3 is TGTGCCACCAGTGATTCGACAGGGGGGCGGTTCGAGCAGTACTTC.